This is a list of T cell receptor beta chains from one sample in a study of human T cells and chemical hapten exposure. TCRdb passed the RACE reads through MiXCR, listing each CDR3 protein once. The table includes about 30,000 distinct CDR3 sequences, about a tenth detected once. The sample in question was whole blood, obtained in connection with sensitization to the hapten diphenylcyclopropenone (DPC). All receptors derive from a man over 45 with alopecia areata. Some clones in this sample may be carry-over from other donors' samples. CDR3s include the opening cysteine and the closing phenylalanine or tryptophan. D genes are given only for firm matches. Clone size is given for some rows only: seen once, a few or many times, or a class if the clone is expanded.

size	J	V	D	CDR3	DNA
few	TRBJ2-1	TRBV10-3	TRBD2	CAISESGTSGRAKQFF	TGTGCCATCAGTGAGTCCGGGACTAGCGGGAGGGCCAAGCAGTTCTTC
many	TRBJ2-1	TRBV28	TRBD1	CASRSDWAGGYNEQFF	TGTGCCAGCAGATCTGACTGGGCAGGGGGATACAATGAGCAGTTCTTC
many	TRBJ2-1	TRBV19	TRBD2	CATTSDSSYNEQFF	TGTGCCACGACTAGCGATAGCTCCTACAATGAGCAGTTCTTC
many	TRBJ2-2	TRBV6-5	TRBD1	CASRSQQGQGTGELFF	TGTGCCAGCAGATCACAACAGGGGCAGGGCACCGGGGAGCTGTTTTTT
many	TRBJ1-1	TRBV12-3/TRBV12-4	-	CASSPPLQGVSEAFF	TGTGCCAGCAGTCCGCCCCTACAGGGTGTATCTGAAGCTTTCTTT
many	TRBJ2-3	TRBV29-1	-	CSVERGTSTDTQYF	TGCAGCGTTGAGAGGGGGACTAGCACAGATACGCAGTATTTT
many	TRBJ2-6	TRBV21-1	-	CASSRIMGKTGCKAGANVLTF	TGTGCCAGCAGCAGGATCATGGGCAAGACAGGGTGTAAAGCTGGGGCCAACGTCCTGACTTTC
many	TRBJ1-5	TRBV30	-	CAWSGGGNQPQHF	TGTGCCTGGAGTGGGGGGGGCAATCAGCCCCAGCATTTT
many	TRBJ2-3	TRBV29-1	-	CSVATGTINTDTQYF	TGCAGCGTGGCTACAGGGACTATTAACACAGATACGCAGTATTTT
-	TRBJ2-2	TRBV19	-	CASSDQGPSYTGELFF	TGTGCCAGTAGTGATCAGGGTCCCTCCTACACCGGGGAGCTGTTTTTT
few	TRBJ2-3	TRBV29-1	TRBD1	CSVSTGEATDTQYF	TGCAGCGTTAGTACAGGGGAAGCAACAGATACGCAGTATTTT
-	TRBJ2-2	TRBV4-1	TRBD1	CASSQAYRGRTGELFF	TGCGCCAGCAGCCAAGCCTACAGGGGGCGCACCGGGGAGCTGTTTTTT
many	TRBJ1-4	TRBV30	-	CAWSVIPEKLFF	TGTGCCTGGAGTGTTATTCCTGAAAAACTGTTTTTT
-	TRBJ2-1	TRBV12-3/TRBV12-4	-	CASSLARLNNEQFF	TGTGCCAGCAGTTTAGCGCGGCTCAACAATGAGCAGTTCTTC
many	TRBJ2-7	TRBV3-1	TRBD2	CASSQSGGHEQYF	TGTGCCAGCAGCCAAAGCGGGGGGCACGAGCAGTACTTC
few	TRBJ2-3	TRBV10-3	-	CAIKGTFTDTQYF	TGTGCCATCAAGGGTACTTTCACAGATACGCAGTATTTT
many	TRBJ2-3	TRBV7-9	TRBD2	CASRGPSGSTDTQYF	TGTGCCAGCCGCGGTCCTAGCGGGAGCACAGATACGCAGTATTTT
few	TRBJ2-3	TRBV11-2	-	CASSFLRGRTVDTQYF	TGTGCCAGCAGCTTCCTTAGGGGGAGAACGGTCGATACGCAGTATTTT
many	TRBJ2-7	TRBV30	-	CAWSTRVYEQYF	TGTGCCTGGAGTACCCGGGTCTACGAGCAGTACTTC
-	TRBJ2-6	TRBV10-3	TRBD2	CALGEGPGANVLTF	TGTGCCTTAGGGGAGGGGCCTGGGGCCAACGTCCTGACTTTC
-	TRBJ2-3	TRBV5-1	TRBD2	CASSLGLAKGVDTQYF	TGCGCCAGCAGCTTGGGACTAGCGAAAGGGGTAGATACGCAGTATTTT
many	TRBJ1-1	TRBV7-6	-	CASSPHFDMNTEAFF	TGTGCCAGCAGCCCCCATTTTGACATGAACACTGAAGCTTTCTTT
many	TRBJ2-7	TRBV28	TRBD2	CASRGERGSYEQYF	TGTGCCAGCAGGGGGGAGCGGGGCTCCTACGAGCAGTACTTC
many	TRBJ2-3	TRBV9	-	CASSASADTQYF	TGTGCCAGCAGCGCCTCAGCGGATACGCAGTATTTT
many	TRBJ2-1	TRBV7-6	TRBD2	CASSLSSGRGDEQFF	TGTGCCAGCAGCTTAAGTAGCGGGAGAGGGGATGAGCAGTTCTTC
many	TRBJ1-1	TRBV29-1	TRBD1	CSVPDREEVRRTEAFF	TGCAGCGTTCCTGACAGGGAAGAAGTCAGAAGGACTGAAGCTTTCTTT
-	TRBJ2-4	TRBV28	-	CASTKTVAKNIQYF	TGTGCCAGCACTAAAACGGTAGCCAAAAACATTCAGTACTTC